A few counts support the clone carrying this T cell receptor beta chain. Its antigen is as yet unknown. The data belong to a study of T cells in Graves' hyperthyroidism and ophthalmopathy. Study-level information: Blood from the periphery was taken at initial diagnosis, before any treatment.

Using RNA transcripts as the source, TCR beta CDR3 regions were amplified. When the TCR CDR3 underwent first-round RT-PCR, the HTBI primer set was used. One entry per CDR3 protein, called by TCRdb with MiXCR from the multiplex PCR reads. The sample yields fewer than 550,000 distinct CDR3 sequences, about 15% seen once. Isolation of PBMCs was performed on around 10 ml fresh peripheral blood. Study observations and caveats: In the blood, most expanded thyroid clonotypes above 0.001 appeared as well.

Unmatched junction bases numbered 6, after V lost 6 bases and J lost 9 bases. This CDR3 spans 14 amino acids. Germline-derived CDR1 and CDR2 are MNHNS and SASEGT. Sequences were obtained from blood. This sequence originates from a woman between 18 and 30 years old with Graves' hyperthyroidism. The chain links TRBV6-1 to TRBJ1-6; 9 bases fit TRBD1. This CDR3 reads CASRRDRGGSPLHF. The CDR3 DNA sequence: TGTGCCAGCAGGAGAGACAGGGGGGGTTCACCCCTCCACTTT.